This TCR beta chain derives from a study of T cell changes during pregnancy in multiple sclerosis. TCRdb's table, derived via immunoSEQ multiplex PCR, lists solely in-frame clones and lacks some. Altogether 65,000 to 80,000 clones are present, roughly 91% being singletons, with the ten largest covering more than 0.8%. CDR1 is LGHNA and CDR2 is YSLEER in the germline V gene. V shed 1 base and J shed 11 bases, with 17 bases lying between them. This CDR3 comprises 14 residues. The sample here was peripheral blood, taken in the first trimester of pregnancy. The gene calls are TRBV4-3 and TRBJ1-1; D unresolved. This TCR derives from a female donor with multiple sclerosis, enrolled in a pregnancy study. CDR3 in DNA: TGCGCCAGCAGCCAAGCCCCCGGACTCGCCCTGGCTTTCTTT. It encodes CASSQAPGLALAFF.